Only a few counts were recorded for the clone carrying this T cell receptor (beta chain). Antigen unknown. Unmatched junction bases numbered 3, after V lost 2 bases and J lost 0 bases. There are 15 residues in the CDR3. In germline, CDR1 is LNHDA, CDR2 SQIVND (reference sequence). MiXCR, applied by TCRdb to the reads, yields one record per CDR3 protein. The sample yields about 740,000 distinct CDR3 sequences, 35% seen once. These data originate in a study of T cell repertoires in cytomegalovirus infection. About the research overall: The public TCR beta signatures pointed to both CMV infection and matching HLA type. Overall study findings and caveats: Dominant in the ex vivo response were TCR beta clonotypes restricted by HLA-C and specific for CMV. Summed frequency of public TCR beta families distinguished CMV carriers with the relevant HLA.

The genes are TRBV19 and TRBJ2-7; TRBD1 matches 8 bases. The sequence was collected from a human donor in good health (CMV status not recorded). Some clones in this sample may be carry-over from other donors' samples. Sequencing was carried out using PBMCs. The CDR3 here is CASSIWTGPSYEQYF. Written as DNA, the CDR3 is TGTGCCAGTAGTATATGGACAGGGCCCTCCTACGAGCAGTACTTC.